This T cell receptor beta chain was captured in a study of T cells expressing NK-cell markers. Study overall: It was sorted CD3+CD56-NKG2C+, CD3+CD56+NKG2C- and CD3+CD56+NKG2C+ T cells that provided the TCR beta repertoires.

Study findings and constraints: Once again these clonotypes came out on top in the CD3+CD56-NKG2C+ fraction of several donors. Dominant NKG2C+ clonotypes in a handful of donors made up about 1.0-7.0% of CD8+ T cells.

A word on this clonotype: Its antigen is unidentified.

The authors generated TCR beta cDNA through 5'RACE template switching with UMIs. One entry per CDR3 protein, without DNA, is what TCRdb gives after re-calling the 5' RACE reads. The sample has 500,000 or so distinct CDR3 sequences. The germline V gene has CDR1 DFQATT and CDR2 SNEGSKA (reference sequence). This CDR3 has 14 amino acids. V gene TRBV20-1 combines with J gene TRBJ2-2. Sequenced input: blood T cells: a sorted CD56 or NKG2C T cell subset, CD4+ or CD8+ T cells, or bulk PBMC T cells (not recorded which). This receptor was taken from a man aged 18 to 30 in good health. The CDR3 protein is CSASSAATTGELFF.